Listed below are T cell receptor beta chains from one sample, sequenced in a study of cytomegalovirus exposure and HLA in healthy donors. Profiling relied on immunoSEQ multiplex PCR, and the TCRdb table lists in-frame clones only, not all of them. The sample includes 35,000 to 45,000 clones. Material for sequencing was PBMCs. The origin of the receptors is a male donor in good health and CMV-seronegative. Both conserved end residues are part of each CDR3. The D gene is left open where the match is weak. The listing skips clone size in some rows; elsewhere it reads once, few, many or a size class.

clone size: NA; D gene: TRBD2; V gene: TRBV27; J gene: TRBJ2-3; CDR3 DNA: TGTGCCAGCAGTTTCCGCCGGGCTAGCGGGAGCACAGATACGCAGTATTTT; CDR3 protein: CASSFRRASGSTDTQYF
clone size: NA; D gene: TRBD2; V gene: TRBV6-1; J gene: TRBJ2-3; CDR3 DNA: TGTGCCAGCCCGGACCCTGCGGGAGGGGCAGATACGCAGTATTTT; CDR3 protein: CASPDPAGGADTQYF
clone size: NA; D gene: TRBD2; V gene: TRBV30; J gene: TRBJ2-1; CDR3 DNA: TGTGCCTGGGCCCTGGGGCTAGCGGGAGATAATGAGCAGTTCTTC; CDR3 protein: CAWALGLAGDNEQFF
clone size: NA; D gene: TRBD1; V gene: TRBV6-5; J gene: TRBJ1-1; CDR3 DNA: TGTGCCAGCAGTTACTCTGGGGACAGGGAAGCTTTCTTT; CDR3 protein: CASSYSGDREAFF
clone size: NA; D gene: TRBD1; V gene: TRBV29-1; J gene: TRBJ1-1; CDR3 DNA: TGCAGCGTTTTGACAGGGTTGAACACTGAAGCTTTCTTT; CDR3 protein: CSVLTGLNTEAFF
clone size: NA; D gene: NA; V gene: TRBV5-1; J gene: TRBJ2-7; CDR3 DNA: TGCGCCAGCAGCTTGTACAGGAACGAGCAGTACTTC; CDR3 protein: CASSLYRNEQYF
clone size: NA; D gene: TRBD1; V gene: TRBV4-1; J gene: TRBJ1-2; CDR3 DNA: TGCGCCAGCAGCCCGCGAGCAGGGGGCAAAGGCGGCTACACCTTC; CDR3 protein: CASSPRAGGKGGYTF
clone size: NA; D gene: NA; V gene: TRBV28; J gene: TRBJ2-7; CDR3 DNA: TGTGCCAGCAGTTTACCAGGCGGGTCCTACGAGCAGTACTTC; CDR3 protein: CASSLPGGSYEQYF
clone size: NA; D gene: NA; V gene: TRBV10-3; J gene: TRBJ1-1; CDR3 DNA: TGTGCCATCAGGTACTCTCCGAACACTGAAGCTTTCTTT; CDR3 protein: CAIRYSPNTEAFF
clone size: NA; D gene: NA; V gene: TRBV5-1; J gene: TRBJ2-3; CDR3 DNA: TGCGCCAGCAGCTGGATGTCCGGGGGTCTAGATACGCAGTATTTT; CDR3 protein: CASSWMSGGLDTQYF
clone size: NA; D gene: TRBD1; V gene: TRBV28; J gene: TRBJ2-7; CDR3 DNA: TGTGCCAGCATAGGAGGGACAGGGTCCTACGAGCAGTACTTC; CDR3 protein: CASIGGTGSYEQYF
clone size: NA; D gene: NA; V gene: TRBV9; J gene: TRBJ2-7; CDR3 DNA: TGTGCCAGCAGCCCAAGGAGGGTGGGGCAGCCGGGATACGAGCAGTACTTC; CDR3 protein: CASSPRRVGQPGYEQYF
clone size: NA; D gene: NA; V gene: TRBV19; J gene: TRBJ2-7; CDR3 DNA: TGTACCAGTAAGGCGGGGGGACAGGGATTTTTCGAGCAGTACTTC; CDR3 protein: CTSKAGGQGFFEQYF
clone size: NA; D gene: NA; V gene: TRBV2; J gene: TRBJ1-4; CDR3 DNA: TGTGCCAGCAGTACAGGCCCCCGCGGTGAAAAACTGTTTTTT; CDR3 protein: CASSTGPRGEKLFF
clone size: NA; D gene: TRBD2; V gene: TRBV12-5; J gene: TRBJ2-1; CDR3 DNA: TGTGCTAGTGCCACTAGCGGAGGGAATGAGCAGTTCTTC; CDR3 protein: CASATSGGNEQFF
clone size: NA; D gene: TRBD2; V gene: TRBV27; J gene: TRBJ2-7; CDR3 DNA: TGTGCCAGCAGTTATAGCGGGACCGCCTACGAGCAGTACTTC; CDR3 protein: CASSYSGTAYEQYF
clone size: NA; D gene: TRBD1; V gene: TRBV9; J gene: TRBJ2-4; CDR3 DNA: TGTGCCAGCAGCGCCCGGACAGGGGATGTGAACATTCAGTACTTC; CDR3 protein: CASSARTGDVNIQYF
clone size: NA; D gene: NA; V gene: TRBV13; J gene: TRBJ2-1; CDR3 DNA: TGTGCCAGCAGCTCCGACATGGACTACAATGAGCAGTTCTTC; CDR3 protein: CASSSDMDYNEQFF
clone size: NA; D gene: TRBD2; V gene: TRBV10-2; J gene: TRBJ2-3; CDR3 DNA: TGCGCCAGCAGTTTAGCGGGCCGCACAGATACGCAGTATTTT; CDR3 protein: CASSLAGRTDTQYF
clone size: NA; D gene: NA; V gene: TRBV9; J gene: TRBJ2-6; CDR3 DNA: TGTGCCAGCTGGAGCTCTGGGGCCAACGTCCTGACTTTC; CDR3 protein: CASWSSGANVLTF
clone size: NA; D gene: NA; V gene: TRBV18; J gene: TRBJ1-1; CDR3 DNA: TGTGCCAGCTCACCACGCCCAGGAATGAACACTGAAGCTTTCTTT; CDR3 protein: CASSPRPGMNTEAFF
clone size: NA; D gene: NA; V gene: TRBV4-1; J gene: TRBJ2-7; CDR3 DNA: TGCGCCAGCAGCCGCGGACTGGTGTACGAGCAGTACTTC; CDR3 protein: CASSRGLVYEQYF
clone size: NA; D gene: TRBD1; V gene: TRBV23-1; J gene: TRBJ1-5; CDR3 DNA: TGCGCCAGCAGTCAATCGGGGGGCGGACAGGTTAGCAATCAGCCCCAGCATTTT; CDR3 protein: CASSQSGGGQVSNQPQHF
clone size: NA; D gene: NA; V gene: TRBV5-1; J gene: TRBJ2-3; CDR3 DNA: TGCGCCAGCAGCATGTCGGGGTATCAAGATACGCAGTATTTT; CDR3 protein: CASSMSGYQDTQYF
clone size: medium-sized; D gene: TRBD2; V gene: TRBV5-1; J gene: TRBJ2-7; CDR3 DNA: TGCGCCAGCAGCCAGGGGCGCGGGAGGTCTTTTGAGCAGTACTTC; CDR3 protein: CASSQGRGRSFEQYF
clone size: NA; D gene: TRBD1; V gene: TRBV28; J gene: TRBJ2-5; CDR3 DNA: TGTGCCAGCAGTTTTTCCAGGACAGGGAAGGAGACCCAGTACTTC; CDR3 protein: CASSFSRTGKETQYF
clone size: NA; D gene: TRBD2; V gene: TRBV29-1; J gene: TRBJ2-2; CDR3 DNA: TGCAGCGGATTGCGGAGACTGACTAGCGGGAGTGGCGGGGAGCTGTTTTTT; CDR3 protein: CSGLRRLTSGSGGELFF
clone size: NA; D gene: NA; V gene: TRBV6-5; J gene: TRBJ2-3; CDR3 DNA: TGTGCCAGCAGCTCTAATAGCCATACGCAGTATTTT; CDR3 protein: CASSSNSHTQYF
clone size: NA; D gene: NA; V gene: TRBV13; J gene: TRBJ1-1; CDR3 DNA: TGTGCCAGCAGCCTACGAGCTGCTCCGGAAGCTTTCTTT; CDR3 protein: CASSLRAAPEAFF
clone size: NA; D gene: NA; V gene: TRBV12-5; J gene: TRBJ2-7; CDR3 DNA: TGTGCTAGTGGTGGGGGGACAGCATACGTGCAGTACTTC; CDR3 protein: CASGGGTAYVQYF
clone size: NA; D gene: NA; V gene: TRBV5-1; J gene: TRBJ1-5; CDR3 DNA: TGCGCCGGCAGCTTGACAGGCGATCCTAATCAGCCCCAGCATTTT; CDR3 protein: CAGSLTGDPNQPQHF
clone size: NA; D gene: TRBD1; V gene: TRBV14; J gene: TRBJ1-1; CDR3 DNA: TGTGCCAGCAGCCCTCGACAGGGACCCCCGTTGAACACTGAAGCTTTCTTT; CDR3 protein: CASSPRQGPPLNTEAFF
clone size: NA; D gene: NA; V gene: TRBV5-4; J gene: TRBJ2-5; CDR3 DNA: TGTGCCAGCAGCTTGGGCCTAGCGATGGAGACCCAGTACTTC; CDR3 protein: CASSLGLAMETQYF
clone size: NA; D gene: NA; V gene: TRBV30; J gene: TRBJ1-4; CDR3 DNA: TGTGCCTGGACTAGCGAAAGTAATGAAAAACTGTTTTTT; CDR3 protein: CAWTSESNEKLFF
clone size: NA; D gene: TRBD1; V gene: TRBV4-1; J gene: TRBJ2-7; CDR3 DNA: TGCGCCAGCAGCCAAGGGAAGGGACAGCGACCCTACGAGCAGTACTTC; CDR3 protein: CASSQGKGQRPYEQYF